These 19 T cell receptor beta chains were sequenced from one sample in a study of T cell changes during pregnancy in multiple sclerosis. The table came from immunoSEQ multiplex PCR; TCRdb's copy has only in-frame clones and leaves some out. Of approximately 84,000 clones in the sample, about 94% were seen once. This specimen consisted of peripheral blood, obtained in the third trimester of pregnancy. The receptors here all came from a female donor with multiple sclerosis, enrolled in a pregnancy study.

This sequence joins TRBV12-5 and TRBJ2-1, with TRBD2 matching over 11 bases. V shed 3 bases and J 3 bases; nucleotides not matched to a gene: 16. CDR3 length: 20 residues. Per germline, CDR1 LGHNT and CDR2 FRNRAP. As DNA, the CDR3 is TGTGCTAGTGGTTTCAGGTATCCGTTGACTAGCGGGGCTGTCTACAATGAGCAGTTCTTC. It translates to CASGFRYPLTSGAVYNEQFF. The full variable domain, completed using reference TRBV12-5 and TRBJ2-1, is DARVTQTPRHKVTEMGQEVTMRCQPILGHNTVFWYRQTMMQGLELLAYFRNRAPLDDSGMPKDRFSAEMPDATLATLKIQPSEPRDSAVYFCASGFRYPLTSGAVYNEQFFGPGTRLTVL.

The rearrangement links TRBV29-1 to TRBJ2-7; 8 bases match TRBD1. Germline V lookup: CDR1 SQVTM, CDR2 ANQGSEA. V shed 4 bases, J shed 6 bases, and the junction held 8 bases outside the gene matches. The CDR3 covers 13 residues. The DNA for the CDR3 is TGCAGCGTTGCCTGGACAGGGACTTCCGAGCAGTACTTC. Encoded protein: CSVAWTGTSEQYF.

The chain links TRBV6-5 to TRBJ2-7; TRBD2 agrees at 11 bases. This CDR3 has 16 amino acids. Trimming at V came to 2 bases and at J to 4 bases, leaving 7 bases not matched to a gene. Germline CDR1 is MNHEY and CDR2 is SVGAGI. Here the CDR3 DNA reads TGTGCCAGCAGTTACAAACTAGCGGGAGTAGGGTACGAGCAGTACTTC. Amino acid sequence: CASSYKLAGVGYEQYF.

The gene calls are TRBV6-5 and TRBJ1-2; 8 positions match TRBD1. Trimming took 3 bases from V and 8 from J; bases not matched to a gene: 5. Per germline, CDR1 MNHEY and CDR2 SVGAGI. CDR3 length: 13 residues. This CDR3 reads CASSYQGARGYTF. CDR3 DNA: TGTGCCAGCAGTTATCAGGGGGCGCGAGGCTACACCTTC.

This sequence joins TRBV27 and TRBJ1-4; D not resolved. Trimming removed 5 bases at V and 2 bases at J, with 6 bases between. Germline V gene lookup returns CDR1 MNHEY and CDR2 SMNVEV (reference sequence). This CDR3 has 13 amino acids. CDR3 sequence (DNA): TGTGCCAGCAGTCCCCTCACTAATGAAAAACTGTTTTTT. Translating it yields CASSPLTNEKLFF. The entire variable domain, with the rest obtained from reference TRBV27 and TRBJ1-4, is as follows: EAQVTQNPRYLITVTGKKLTVTCSQNMNHEYMSWYRQDPGLGLRQIYYSMNVEVTDKGDVPEGYKVSRKEKRNFPLILESPSPNQTSLYFCASSPLTNEKLFFGSGTQLSVL.

The chain carries TRBV9 and TRBJ1-3, with TRBD1 matching over 9 bases. This CDR3 contains 15 residues. Germline V gene sequence: CDR1 SGDLS, CDR2 YYNGEE. J gave up 0 bases and V 5 bases, and 3 bases lay outside the gene matches. The CDR3 region is CASSGQGISGNTIYF. CDR3 in DNA: TGTGCCAGCAGTGGACAGGGGATCTCTGGAAACACCATATATTTT. Using reference TRBV9 and TRBJ1-3 for the parts outside the CDR3, the full variable domain is DSGVTQTPKHLITATGQRVTLRCSPRSGDLSVYWYQQSLDQGLQFLIQYYNGEERAKGNILERFSAQQFPDLHSELNLSSLELGDSALYFCASSGQGISGNTIYFGEGSWLTVV.

This chain links TRBV19 with TRBJ1-2, with a tentative D call TRBD1 (5 bases). CDR1 LNHDA and CDR2 SQIVND come from the germline V gene (reference sequence). The CDR3 sequence is 13 residues long. Trimming left V 5 bases short and J 4 bases short, with 11 bases between. The chain's CDR3 is CASSPSTGYGYTF. Here the CDR3 DNA reads TGTGCCAGTAGTCCCTCTACAGGCTATGGCTACACCTTC. The whole variable domain, filled in from reference TRBV19 and TRBJ1-2, reads DGGITQSPKYLFRKEGQNVTLSCEQNLNHDAMYWYRQDPGQGLRLIYYSQIVNDFQKGDIAEGYSVSREKKESFPLTVTSAQKNPTAFYLCASSPSTGYGYTFGSGTRLTVV.

This chain joins TRBV6-5 and TRBJ2-7, with D possibly matching TRBD2 (7 bases). This CDR3 spans 13 amino acids. The ends were cut back, 7 bases at V and 2 bases at J, with 12 bases in the middle. Germline assignment: CDR1 MNHEY and CDR2 SVGAGI. In nucleotides, the CDR3 is TGTGCCAGCAAGGAGGGGGGGCCCTACGAGCAGTACTTC. Encoded protein: CASKEGGPYEQYF.

This clone came up once. The CDR3 region is CASSPFTGATNDSPLHF. CDR3 in DNA: TGTGCCAGCTCACCATTTACAGGGGCTACAAATGATTCACCCCTCCACTTT. V is TRBV18 and J is TRBJ1-6; 7 bases are a match to TRBD1. The CDR3 covers 17 residues. Looked up from germline, CDR1 is KGHSH and CDR2 is LQKENI. V shed 2 bases, J shed 8 bases, and the junction held 12 bases outside the gene matches.

J is TRBJ2-3 and V is TRBV4-2, with D tentatively TRBD2 (6 bases). Germline loops: CDR1 LGHNA, CDR2 YNFKEQ. The CDR3 loop spans 14 amino acids. With 0 bases removed from V and 5 bases from J, the gap between germline ends came to 9 bases. The CDR3 DNA follows: TGTGCCAGCAGCCAAGAAGCCGGGAGAGATACGCAGTATTTT. Encoded protein: CASSQEAGRDTQYF.

The chain combines TRBV10-3 with TRBJ2-2; 12 bases agree with TRBD1. The CDR3 length is 17 residues. The ends lost 0 bases at V and 6 bases at J; junction bases unmatched: 5. Germline-derived CDR1 and CDR2 are ENHRY and SYGVKD. The CDR3 DNA is TGTGCCATCAGTGAGTCGGGGACAGGGGGCGCAGCCGGGGAGCTGTTTTTT. Its translation is CAISESGTGGAAGELFF.

This clone was counted between two and nine times. The V and J genes are TRBV11-1 and TRBJ2-1; D might be TRBD2 (6 bases). The V gene lost 4 bases and the J gene lost 8 bases, with 27 bases spanning the gap. Per germline, CDR1 SGHAT and CDR2 FQDESV (reference sequence). The CDR3 has 18 amino acids. CDR3: CASSSGFQFIGGNDEQFF. The CDR3 region has the DNA TGTGCCAGCAGCTCTGGCTTCCAGTTTATCGGAGGGAACGATGAGCAGTTCTTC. The whole variable domain, remainder taken from reference TRBV11-1 and TRBJ2-1, is EAEVAQSPRYKITEKSQAVAFWCDPISGHATLYWYRQILGQGPELLVQFQDESVVDDSQLPKDRFSAERLKGVDSTLKIQPAELGDSAMYLCASSSGFQFIGGNDEQFFGPGTRLTVL.

The chain couples TRBV6-1 to TRBJ1-6; unclear D gene. CDR3 length: 19 residues. Trimming took 2 bases from V and 5 from J, leaving 22 bases between them. CDR1 is MNHNS, CDR2 SASEGT, per germline. CDR3 residues: CASSEHPGLGPTNNSPLHF. In DNA form, the CDR3 reads TGTGCCAGCAGTGAACATCCGGGGTTAGGTCCCACCAATAATTCACCCCTCCACTTT.

The chain uses TRBV7-8 and TRBJ1-2; TRBD1 agrees at 12 bases. V gave up 1 base and J gave up 4 bases; unmatched junction bases: 13. Germline V gives CDR1 SGHVS, CDR2 FQNEAQ. The CDR3 totals 19 residues. The CDR3 sequence is CASSLGHRDRGRWGYGYTF. CDR3 in DNA: TGTGCCAGCAGCTTAGGGCACCGGGACAGGGGGCGCTGGGGCTATGGCTACACCTTC.

This rearrangement joins TRBV13 to TRBJ1-6; 7 bases match TRBD1. Germline CDR1 is PRHDT and CDR2 is FYEKMQ (reference sequence). The CDR3 sequence is 16 residues long. V was clipped by 4 bases and J by 8 bases; unmatched bases: 11. CDR3 coding DNA: TGTGCCAGCAGCTCCTCCCGGGACAGCAAGTATTCACCCCTCCACTTT. Protein: CASSSSRDSKYSPLHF.

CDR3 coding DNA: TGTGCCAGCAGCCCAGAAGATAGGGGCACACACACAGATACGCAGTATTTT. Amino acids: CASSPEDRGTHTDTQYF. The rearrangement joins TRBV13 to TRBJ2-3, with a tentative D call TRBD1 (5 bases). V was trimmed by 5 bases and J by 2 bases, leaving 20 bases between them. Germline V lookup: CDR1 PRHDT, CDR2 FYEKMQ (reference sequence). The CDR3 is made up of 17 amino acids. The variable domain in full, completed from reference TRBV13 and TRBJ2-3, reads AAGVIQSPRHLIKEKRETATLKCYPIPRHDTVYWYQQGPGQDPQFLISFYEKMQSDKGSIPDRFSAQQFSDYHSELNMSSLELGDSALYFCASSPEDRGTHTDTQYFGPGTRLTVL.

This chain connects TRBV29-1 to TRBJ2-2; a weak D match, TRBD2 (5 bases). Trimming took off 5 bases at V and 4 bases at J, with 11 bases between the two ends. This CDR3 spans 13 amino acids. Germline values: CDR1 SQVTM, CDR2 ANQGSEA. The CDR3 loop is CSVPDYSTGELFF. The CDR3 coding sequence is TGCAGCGTTCCCGACTACTCCACCGGGGAGCTGTTTTTT.

The chain carries TRBV30 and TRBJ2-7; D may be TRBD1 (5 bases). The CDR3 is 12 residues long. Germline CDR1 and CDR2: GTSNPN and SVGIG (reference sequence). V lost 5 bases and J lost 5, with 13 bases in between. The CDR3 coding sequence is TGTGCCTGGGAGCAGGGTAGGCACGAGCAGTACTTC. Its translation: CAWEQGRHEQYF. Full variable domain (rest looked up from reference TRBV30 and TRBJ2-7): SQTIHQWPATLVQPVGSPLSLECTVEGTSNPNLYWYRQAAGRGLQLLFYSVGIGQISSEVPQNLSASRPQDRQFILSSKKLLLSDSGFYLCAWEQGRHEQYFGPGTRLTVT.

This clone was observed a handful of times. V usage is TRBV19 and J usage is TRBJ1-1, with a tentative D call TRBD1 (6 bases). The CDR3 runs 12 residues. Trimming removed 5 bases from V and 4 bases from J, with 8 bases in between. Germline lookup yields CDR1 LNHDA and CDR2 SQIVND (reference sequence). CDR3 in DNA: TGTGCCAGTAGTGTGGGGGCCACTGAAGCTTTCTTT. Its translation is CASSVGATEAFF. Full variable domain (remainder filled in from reference TRBV19 and TRBJ1-1): DGGITQSPKYLFRKEGQNVTLSCEQNLNHDAMYWYRQDPGQGLRLIYYSQIVNDFQKGDIAEGYSVSREKKESFPLTVTSAQKNPTAFYLCASSVGATEAFFGQGTRLTVV.